This is a list of T cell receptor beta chains from one sample in a study of T-cell reconstitution after alpha-beta-depleted transplantation in children. Via MiXCR, TCRdb re-called the PCR reads, giving one row per CDR3 protein. The sample includes about 600,000 distinct CDR3 sequences, over 10% of them seen just once. This specimen was PBMCs, mostly from graft donor cells, taken 360 days after TCRalphabeta/CD19-depleted stem cell transplant. These receptors came from a male patient under 18 who had a stem cell transplant for acute myeloid leukemia, so the T cells may come from the graft donor. The CDR3 runs from the conserved cysteine through the conserved F or W. A D gene is named only where the DNA matches it firmly. Clone sizes are given selectively: once, few, many, or a class where the clone is expanded.

clone_size: -; d_call: -; v_call: TRBV5-6; cdr3_aa: CASSWRAVQGEQYF
clone_size: many; d_call: -; v_call: TRBV28; cdr3_aa: CASSSGFPADTQYF
clone_size: few; d_call: -; v_call: TRBV11-2; cdr3_aa: CASSLEGRGPNEQFF
clone_size: -; d_call: -; v_call: TRBV20-1; cdr3_aa: CSADKQNFMNTEAFF
clone_size: many; d_call: TRBD2; v_call: TRBV29-1; cdr3_aa: CSVKGGRDGTGELFF
clone_size: -; d_call: -; v_call: TRBV29-1; cdr3_aa: CSVDDRFLDGQYF
clone_size: many; d_call: TRBD2; v_call: TRBV5-6; cdr3_aa: CASSSIAGPTDTQYF
clone_size: -; d_call: TRBD2; v_call: TRBV20-1; cdr3_aa: CSARDRVAGGPYGANVLTF
clone_size: few; d_call: -; v_call: TRBV2; cdr3_aa: CASRKDRALEETQYF
clone_size: -; d_call: -; v_call: TRBV20-1; cdr3_aa: CSAMSGSPQYF
clone_size: -; d_call: -; v_call: TRBV6-1; cdr3_aa: CASRGGRYSNQPQHF
clone_size: -; d_call: -; v_call: TRBV28; cdr3_aa: CASRRPFDRRQPQHF
clone_size: -; d_call: TRBD1; v_call: TRBV4-3; cdr3_aa: CASSPFDREETQYF
clone_size: -; d_call: -; v_call: TRBV3-1; cdr3_aa: CASSPPGYYNEQFF
clone_size: few; d_call: -; v_call: TRBV6-2/TRBV6-3; cdr3_aa: CASSYGKGSPNYEQYF
clone_size: -; d_call: TRBD1; v_call: TRBV18; cdr3_aa: CASSPGQGKNSGANVLTF
clone_size: many; d_call: TRBD2; v_call: TRBV6-1; cdr3_aa: CASSLAGLARPDTQYF
clone_size: -; d_call: TRBD2; v_call: TRBV4-1; cdr3_aa: CASSQVSLAGGRGREYNEQFF
clone_size: -; d_call: -; v_call: TRBV12-3/TRBV12-4; cdr3_aa: CARTLSGGTNTEAFF
clone_size: many; d_call: TRBD1; v_call: TRBV12-3/TRBV12-4; cdr3_aa: CASRTPGQGSETQYF
clone_size: -; d_call: -; v_call: TRBV5-1; cdr3_aa: CASTPDPSDYEQYF
clone_size: -; d_call: TRBD2; v_call: TRBV6-5; cdr3_aa: CASSYVPLREGGETQYF
clone_size: many; d_call: -; v_call: TRBV20-1; cdr3_aa: CSARPENEQYF
clone_size: few; d_call: -; v_call: TRBV5-1; cdr3_aa: CASSTDGFSGNTIYF
clone_size: -; d_call: TRBD1; v_call: TRBV7-9; cdr3_aa: CASRTGQGPNEKLFF
clone_size: -; d_call: TRBD2; v_call: TRBV7-9; cdr3_aa: CASSLATSGTYEQYF
clone_size: few; d_call: -; v_call: TRBV28; cdr3_aa: CASSLLGSEQETQYF
clone_size: many; d_call: -; v_call: TRBV7-9; cdr3_aa: CASSSMVSDTQYF
clone_size: many; d_call: TRBD2; v_call: TRBV7-8; cdr3_aa: CASSREGLYSEQFF
clone_size: few; d_call: -; v_call: TRBV20-1; cdr3_aa: CSAQVTGLTTYEQYF
clone_size: -; d_call: -; v_call: TRBV18; cdr3_aa: CASSPGVVAFTLNTDTQYF
clone_size: few; d_call: TRBD2; v_call: TRBV3-1; cdr3_aa: CASSQDWLAGVNEQFF
clone_size: -; d_call: -; v_call: TRBV7-2; cdr3_aa: CASSLGRVAANEKLFF
clone_size: many; d_call: -; v_call: TRBV3-1; cdr3_aa: CASSQDPVWQYF
clone_size: -; d_call: TRBD2; v_call: TRBV12-3/TRBV12-4; cdr3_aa: CATGLAQYNEQFF
clone_size: few; d_call: -; v_call: TRBV7-2; cdr3_aa: CASSLVASQETQYF
clone_size: many; d_call: -; v_call: TRBV14; cdr3_aa: CASSHRGGIQETQYF
clone_size: many; d_call: TRBD2; v_call: TRBV11-1; cdr3_aa: CASSSGLAGGYAKNIQYF
clone_size: few; d_call: TRBD2; v_call: TRBV15; cdr3_aa: CATSRRLAGNSTGDLFF
clone_size: few; d_call: -; v_call: TRBV14; cdr3_aa: CASSLARSDGQNQAQHF
clone_size: -; d_call: TRBD2; v_call: TRBV7-8; cdr3_aa: CASSLRPSSGSNTGELFF
clone_size: many; d_call: TRBD1; v_call: TRBV7-6; cdr3_aa: CASSLGQGSSSYEQYF
clone_size: -; d_call: TRBD2; v_call: TRBV30; cdr3_aa: CACRGLAGPDTQYF
clone_size: -; d_call: -; v_call: TRBV5-6; cdr3_aa: CASSRDVTYTDTQYF
clone_size: few; d_call: -; v_call: TRBV18; cdr3_aa: CASSPLGGGETQYF
clone_size: many; d_call: -; v_call: TRBV29-1; cdr3_aa: CSVEASQGTQYF
clone_size: many; d_call: TRBD2; v_call: TRBV13; cdr3_aa: CASSPTSGVAKNIQYF
clone_size: -; d_call: -; v_call: TRBV10-3; cdr3_aa: CAISESGQPHGGPYNEQFF
clone_size: many; d_call: -; v_call: TRBV28; cdr3_aa: CASSLLPMNTEAFF
clone_size: many; d_call: -; v_call: TRBV11-2; cdr3_aa: CASSRLEGGRGTEQYF
clone_size: -; d_call: -; v_call: TRBV6-2/TRBV6-3; cdr3_aa: CASSPPQRSSYEQYF
clone_size: -; d_call: -; v_call: TRBV6-1; cdr3_aa: CASAPEGGRNIQYF
clone_size: -; d_call: TRBD2; v_call: TRBV7-3; cdr3_aa: CASSSLAGVAPDTQYF
clone_size: -; d_call: TRBD1; v_call: TRBV7-2; cdr3_aa: CASSLEWDREDGYTF
clone_size: -; d_call: TRBD2; v_call: TRBV4-3; cdr3_aa: CASSQEIGRARNEQFF